This T cell receptor (delta chain) was recorded in a study of gamma-delta chains in newborns, infants, children. Study-level background: Microbial exposure reportedly drives polyclonal innate γδ T cell expansion after birth.

V lost 3 bases to trimming and J lost 4 bases; unmatched junction nucleotides: 11. CDR3 length: 17 residues. Germline CDR1 reads GEAIGNYY; CDR2 reads EKD. TCRdb re-identified clones in the reads via CATT. The table lists under 8,500 delta-chain clones, 0.55% to 0.7% of them singletons. Comment on this clone: The likely explanation is a read error, given a far larger clone one base away.

Input material: blood. The chain employs TRDV2 and TRDJ1; 12 bases map to TRDD3. The clonotype was recovered from a child who was a newborn, infant or young child, either healthy, febrile or measles-vaccinated (not recorded which). The CDR3 nucleotides are TGTGCCTGTGACGAACTGGGGGATACAAGTTTGGTCGATAAACTCATCTTT. It is translated as CACDELGDTSLVDKLIF.